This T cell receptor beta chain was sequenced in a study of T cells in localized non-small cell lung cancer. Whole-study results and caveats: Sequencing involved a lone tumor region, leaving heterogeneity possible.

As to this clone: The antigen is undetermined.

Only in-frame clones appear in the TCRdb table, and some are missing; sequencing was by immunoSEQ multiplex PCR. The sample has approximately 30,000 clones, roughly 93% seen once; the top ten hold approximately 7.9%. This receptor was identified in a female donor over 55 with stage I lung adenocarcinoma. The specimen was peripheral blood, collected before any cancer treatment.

Here the CDR3 reads CASRTDGGFNYGYTF. CDR3 sequence (DNA): TGTGCCAGCAGGACAGACGGGGGTTTTAACTATGGCTACACCTTC. The chain recombines TRBV27 with TRBJ1-2, with D possibly being TRBD1 (5 bases). V was pared by 6 bases and J by 1 base, with 15 bases between. The germline gives CDR1 MNHEY, CDR2 SMNVEV (reference sequence). The CDR3 consists of 15 residues.